The clone carrying this T cell receptor (beta chain) was observed once. Trimming removed 8 bases from V and 5 bases from J; junction bases left unmatched: 7. The CDR3 length is 13 residues. Germline V CDR1 and CDR2: SGHAT, FQNNGV. This entry is derived from a study of T cells in localized non-small cell lung cancer. TCRdb keeps only in-frame clones here, not all; method: immunoSEQ multiplex PCR. The sample includes roughly 70,000 clones, 85% to 90% of them seen just once. The starting material was peripheral blood, obtained before any cancer treatment. The source of this sequence is a male donor older than 55 with stage III squamous cell lung carcinoma. The rearrangement links TRBV11-2 to TRBJ2-3, with 7 bases matching TRBD1. CDR3 in amino acids: CASGRGPGDTQYF. The CDR3 region has the DNA TGTGCCAGCGGAAGGGGGCCGGGAGATACGCAGTATTTT.